One sample yielded the 14 T cell receptor beta chains listed below, sequenced in a study of identical twins. TCRdb reanalysed the 5' RACE reads using MiXCR and keeps one entry per CDR3 protein. The table includes some 560,000 distinct CDR3 sequences, more than 9% detected once. These data also featured in a second study, about yellow fever vaccine responses in identical twins.

What was sequenced was PBMCs. The receptors originated from a woman aged 18-30 years in good health.

In this sample, this clonotype turned up a few times. The chain recombines TRBV12-3 or TRBV12-4 with TRBJ2-5; no clear D. V lost 4 bases and J 5 bases, leaving 17 bases between the germline ends. The CDR3 spans 15 residues. DNA of the CDR3: TGTGCCAGCAGTTCTTCTGGGCCGTTTAGGGAGACCCAGTACTTC. Protein sequence: CASSSSGPFRETQYF.

In its sample, this clonotype was seen many times. J is TRBJ2-3 and V is TRBV3-1; D is uncertain. In germline, CDR1 is LGHDT, CDR2 YNNKEL (reference sequence). This CDR3 contains 12 residues. V gave up 8 bases and J gave up 3 bases, with 9 bases separating them. CDR3 DNA: TGTGCCAGCTCCGGACCGACAGATACGCAGTATTTT. It codes for CASSGPTDTQYF.

This clonotype occurred a few times. The gene calls are TRBV2 and TRBJ2-7; D might be TRBD2 (6 bases). V was cut by 5 bases and J by 5 bases, with 10 bases left in between. This CDR3 has 12 residues. Germline V gene data show CDR1 as SNHLY and CDR2 as FYNNEI. The CDR3 is CASSSGVHEQYF. The CDR3 region has the DNA TGTGCCAGCAGTTCGGGGGTCCACGAGCAGTACTTC.

Here the CDR3 DNA reads TGCGCCAGCAGCCACGGACAGGGGGCAGGGGAGCAGTACTTC. This sequence encodes CASSHGQGAGEQYF. The J gene is TRBJ2-7, the V gene TRBV4-3, with 11 bases identical to TRBD1. The CDR3 length is 14 residues. The germline V gene encodes CDR1 LGHNA and CDR2 YSLEER. V was pared by 3 bases and J by 7 bases, with 5 bases of the junction left unmatched.

This clonotype showed up just a few times. This chain connects TRBV18 to TRBJ2-1, with TRBD1 matching over 8 bases. V lost 1 base and J lost 3; bases outside the gene matches: 2. This CDR3 has 15 residues. Germline-derived CDR1 and CDR2 are KGHSH and LQKENI. The DNA of the CDR3 is TGTGCCAGCTCACCACTAGGACAGGGCTACAATGAGCAGTTCTTC. Protein product: CASSPLGQGYNEQFF.

This clonotype has a handful of counts. The rearrangement links TRBV20-1 to TRBJ2-7, with 10 bases that match TRBD2. Germline V gene data show CDR1 as DFQATT and CDR2 as SNEGSKA (reference sequence). V lost 0 bases and J lost 12; bases outside the gene matches: 11. The length of the CDR3 is 14 residues. CDR3 amino acids: CSAREGLAASRGYF. DNA of the CDR3: TGCAGTGCTAGAGAAGGACTAGCGGCATCAAGGGGGTACTTC.

This clonotype was seen a handful of times. The chain recombines TRBV12-3 or TRBV12-4 with TRBJ2-5, with TRBD2 as a possible D gene (6 bases). V was clipped by 7 bases and J by 1 base, with 13 bases between them. The CDR3 extends over 14 amino acids. CDR3 DNA: TGTGCCAGCAACCGGGACTCCGTCCAAGAGACCCAGTACTTC. Translating gives CASNRDSVQETQYF.

The rearrangement joins TRBV3-1 to TRBJ2-2; perhaps D is TRBD1 or TRBD2 (5 bases each). This CDR3 region has 13 residues. V dropped 1 base and J dropped 7 bases, with 7 bases sitting between them. Looked up from germline, CDR1 is LGHDT and CDR2 is YNNKEL (reference sequence). DNA of the CDR3: TGTGCCAGCAGCCAAGCTGGGGGCGGGGAGCTGTTTTTT. This sequence encodes CASSQAGGGELFF.

The chain couples TRBV3-1 to TRBJ2-1; TRBD2 matches 11 bases. Trimming cost V 6 bases and J 4 bases; bases outside gene matches: 8. Germline CDR1 reads LGHDT; CDR2 reads YNNKEL (reference sequence). The CDR3 is made up of 16 amino acids. This CDR3 is CASRHIAGGGYNEQFF. In DNA form, the CDR3 reads TGTGCCAGCAGACATATAGCGGGAGGGGGTTACAATGAGCAGTTCTTC.

This clonotype was observed at least ten times. The rearrangement joins TRBV2 to TRBJ2-5; TRBD1 or TRBD2 may be the D gene (5 bases each). Germline CDR1 is SNHLY and CDR2 is FYNNEI. This CDR3 has 13 amino acids. Trimming pared 8 bases from V and 4 bases from J, leaving 14 bases between. The CDR3 here is CASHTGRGETQYF. The CDR3, as DNA: TGTGCCAGCCACACAGGACGGGGAGAGACCCAGTACTTC.

This clonotype was recorded at least ten times. This sequence joins TRBV3-1 and TRBJ2-1; perhaps TRBD1 as D (6 bases). V was clipped by 2 bases and J by 6 bases, with 8 bases between them. Germline V CDR1 and CDR2: LGHDT, YNNKEL (reference sequence). The CDR3 has 13 amino acids. The CDR3, as DNA: TGTGCCAGCAGCCAATCAGGGGTCAATGAGCAGTTCTTC. It translates to CASSQSGVNEQFF.

This clonotype was seen repeatedly, ten times or more. The CDR3, as DNA: TGCGCCAGCAGCCCCGTGCGGGGCAGCCTCAATGAGCAGTTCTTC. Its protein is CASSPVRGSLNEQFF. The chain has TRBV4-1 and TRBJ2-1; possible D gene TRBD2, 6 bases. Germline CDR1 MGHRA, CDR2 YSYEKL. Deletions cut 4 bases from V and 6 bases from J, with 16 bases between. There are 15 residues in the CDR3.

Only a few counts were recorded for this clonotype. The J gene is TRBJ2-5, the V gene TRBV20-1; 9 bases map to TRBD1. Germline V gene sequence: CDR1 DFQATT, CDR2 SNEGSKA (reference sequence). With 5 bases clipped from V and 2 bases from J, the junction kept 6 bases outside the gene matches. The CDR3 sequence is 14 residues long. CDR3 sequence reads: CSAGGQGLQETQYF. In DNA form, the CDR3 reads TGCAGTGCTGGGGGACAGGGACTTCAAGAGACCCAGTACTTC.

This clonotype was seen a handful of times. One junction end does not reproduce the germline sequence, and a read error may be involved. The chain couples TRBV6-2 or TRBV6-3 to TRBJ2-2, with D unresolved. Germline V gene lookup returns CDR1 MNHEY and CDR2 SVGEGT. The length of the CDR3 is 13 residues. The CDR3 nucleotides are TGTGCCAGCAGTTTTTCTGGCAGTCTCGTTGTTTTCTTT. This translates into CASSFSGSLVVFF.